This TCR beta chain came from a study of T cell responses to AZD1222 COVID-19 vaccine. Using immunoSEQ multiplex PCR, the repertoire was profiled, and TCRdb retains in-frame clones only, with some absent. The sample carries about 190,000 clones, approximately 94% recorded once. The V gene lost 7 bases and the J gene lost 5 bases, with 15 bases spanning the gap. CDR1 is LNHDA, CDR2 SQIVND, per germline (reference sequence). The CDR3 has 14 amino acids. The source of this sequence is an adult in good health. Sequencing used peripheral blood, obtained on day 0 of AZD1222 vaccination. The chain couples TRBV19 to TRBJ1-5; D is possibly TRBD1 (5 bases). This CDR3 reads CASIDAGVDQPQHF. The CDR3, as DNA: TGTGCCAGTATTGATGCGGGGGTGGATCAGCCCCAGCATTTT.